This T cell receptor beta chain was captured by sequencing in a study of blood T cell repertoires in COVID-19. Whole-study context: The cDNA or gDNA used as material had been derived from T cells, B-cell-depleted T cells, or PBMCs.

This clone was counted between two and nine times. The trim removed 5 bases at V and 1 base at J, leaving 7 bases unmatched. There are 16 residues in the CDR3. CDR1 and CDR2 (germline): SEHNR, FQNEAQ (reference sequence). The table came from immunoSEQ multiplex PCR; TCRdb's copy has only in-frame clones and leaves some out. Here the sample spans 65,000 or so clones, approximately 80% being singletons. The clonotype comes from a man older than 75 with acute or convalescent COVID-19. The gene calls are TRBV7-9 and TRBJ2-2, with 7 bases fitting TRBD1. Sequencing input: peripheral blood. CDR3 sequence (DNA): TGTGCCAGCAGCGTCTACCGGGACAGGAACACCGGGGAGCTGTTTTTT. It yields the protein CASSVYRDRNTGELFF.